The TCR beta chain described here comes from a study of T cell responses to AZD1222 COVID-19 vaccine. Study in general: Doses given second, at about 4 or about 12 weeks, were pooled.

Generated by immunoSEQ multiplex PCR, the TCRdb table keeps only in-frame clones and is missing some. The table has 85,000 to 100,000 clones, approximately 91% seen once. The sample consisted of peripheral blood, taken on day 0 of AZD1222 vaccination. The clonotype originates from an adult in good health.

CDR3 DNA sequence: TGTGCCTGGAGTTTGTCGGGTGTGGGACAGAGGGTTCGGCCCCAGCATTTT. This translates into CAWSLSGVGQRVRPQHF. This chain joins TRBV30 and TRBJ1-5, with 7 bases that match TRBD1. The germline gives CDR1 GTSNPN, CDR2 SVGIG (reference sequence). V gave up 2 bases and J gave up 9 bases; unmatched junction bases: 19. CDR3 length: 17 amino acids.